This T cell receptor (beta chain) was identified during a study of CD8 T cells in ankylosing spondylitis. Notes on the study in general: Researchers reportedly found disease-linked clones significantly enriched in matched ankylosing spondylitis synovial fluid.

Trimming at V came to 6 bases and at J to 5 bases, leaving 7 bases not matched to a gene. The CDR3 runs 14 residues. Looked up from germline, CDR1 is DFQATT and CDR2 is SNEGSKA (reference sequence). Details on this clonotype: Its antigen is unidentified.

TCRdb analysed the 5' RACE reads with MiXCR anew, one entry per CDR3 protein. This sample has about 270,000 distinct CDR3 sequences, with 30% to 35% found just once. Sample: blood, either unsorted or a sorted T cell fraction (not recorded which). The clonotype was recovered from a male donor with ankylosing spondylitis or in good health (not recorded which). The chain links TRBV20-1 to TRBJ1-5, with TRBD1 matching 10 bases. In nucleotides, the CDR3 is TGCAGTGCCCCACGGACAGGGGGGGATCAGCCCCAGCATTTT. Its protein is CSAPRTGGDQPQHF.